This TCR beta chain came from a study of shared clonotypes between healthy human individuals (TCRdb year 2020). Concerning the study at large: A couple of women and a few men aged 18 to 49 years were included in the cohort. Per donor, three plates each were used for CD4 naive and CD4 memory, two for CD8 naive, and one for CD8 memory. Libraries were prepared and TCR repertoires were sequenced by different laboratories using diverse techniques, in order to increase sequencing depth and limit assay-specific biases. The study deeply sequenced blood TCR repertoires of about 5 healthy adults to estimate repertoire size and the extent of clonotype sharing between individuals. Leukapheresis yielded between about 0.94 and 9.5 billion PBMCs per donor.

At the junction V is shortened by 0 bases and J by 3 bases; bases outside the gene matches: 2. The CDR3, cysteine through phenylalanine, is 14 amino acids long. Only the CDR3 part of the read is kept: 42 bases, read in frame from the first base. The germline V gene (reference sequence) sets CDR1 to MNHEY and CDR2 to SMNVEV. For the CD8 naive samples, CD45RO-negative cells were positively selected for CCR7, yielding a CD45RA+CCR7+ population from which TemRA cells were excluded. Healthy HIV-negative adults with no recently reported acute infections or vaccinations were included as donors. Only Caucasian adults living in Nashville, Tennessee, USA were represented among the donors. Blood was collected by leukapheresis, and PBMCs were isolated by Ficoll-Histopaque density gradient centrifugation and then cryopreserved in liquid nitrogen vapor phase. Analytical flow cytometry was used to check the purity and quantity of every magnetically sorted T cell population. Genomic DNA was isolated from each sorted fraction and quantified by UV absorbance on a Nanodrop 2000c.

Points on this clone: Its antigen remains unidentified. Base-call qualities are not available, and no considerably larger clone is one nucleotide away.

Paper-wide results and their limitations: Pairwise subsampling led to the expectation that sequencing depth would affect the degree of clonotype sharing among donors. Approximately 4.8% of naive CD4, roughly 3.5% of naive CD8, approximately 2.2% of memory CD4, and about 0.4% of memory CD8 clonotypes were shared across several donors. Sampling was restricted to blood, and TCR repertoires in tissue are likely to differ from TCR repertoires in blood. Estimated clonotype richness was generally larger for naive than for memory subsets. Rarefaction of sorted-subset datasets indicated incomplete sequencing despite the large sequencing depth. The genetic and exposure-history diversity represented was limited by the small number of donors. Higher generation probabilities were observed for clonotypes shared by all four sorted-subset donors than for non-shared clonotypes.

Using the deep immunoSEQ assay, multiplex PCR amplified TCR CDR3 regions from genomic DNA. For each cell subset, the extracted genomic DNA was distributed evenly across all wells of several immunoSEQ 96-well plates, and each plate served as one replicate. For sorted subsets, 150 to 200 ng genomic DNA, equal to about 30,000 T cell genomes, was loaded into each replicate PCR. Purified libraries were quantified with a Qubit 3.0 fluorometer, sized on a Bioanalyzer 2100, and re-quantified with the KAPA Library Quantification kit. Each immunoSEQ 96-well plate was sequenced on its own single-read 150-cycle Illumina NextSeq 550 flow cell. The original pipeline was this. Because the immunoSEQ output included only junctional sequences and no quality scores, the filtering could not be the same as the filtering used for full-length reads. To assign V/J genes and CDR3, sequences were annotated against IMGT germline references using PyIR, a Python wrapper for IgBLAST v1.9. Reads with weak V/J assignments (E-value above 1e-6), missing CDR3, stop codons, out-of-frame junctions, or ambiguous translated residues were removed. V3J clonotypes were defined as sequences sharing the same inferred V gene, J gene, and CDR3 amino acid sequence. Percentage overlap between repertoires was calculated by dividing the number of shared unique clonotypes by the size of the smaller repertoire. Repertoire richness was assessed with RTK rarefaction, the Chao1 estimator, and Recon v2.1 estimates of unobserved clonotypes. Generation probabilities were computed with OLGA for all TCRbeta clonotypes obtained by the gDNA method from a few donors. The clones in this table, taken by TCRdb from immuneACCESS, are in-frame only. Not every clone is retained; where verified, under half of the shortfall comes from an unresolved V gene, and the cause of the rest is unknown. The V and J calls and the clone size are those of that table, but D and trimming were determined from the DNA. This sample has about 680,000 clones in its table, and 92% of those were observed once. Jointly, the top ten make up nearly 25% of the sample.

The source of this sequence is a man aged 25-45 years in good health. The rearrangement joined TRBV27 to TRBJ2-7, with 7 bases matching TRBD2. The sequenced sample consisted of naive CD8+ T cells sorted from blood. What the cell subset or site label conveys for this sample: CD45RA+CCR7+. The DNA reads as follows: TGTGCCAGCAGTTTATCGGGGGGGTACTACGAGCAGTACTTC. This codes for CASSLSGGYYEQYF.